The TCR beta chain described here comes from a study of beta chain features in type 1 diabetes (dated by TCRdb to between 2017 and 2018). With respect to the entire study: No differences in mean age, gender distribution, total cell number or subset yield were found between patients and healthy donors. Regulatory and stem cell-like memory subsets were isolated from only 8 patients and roughly eight healthy donors, whereas naive and central memory subsets came from all 30 or so donors. A total of just under 110,000,000 sorted cells were examined across all samples, and RNA yield correlated strongly with the number of cells per subset. The study compared the TCRB repertoires of sorted circulating CD4+ T cell subsets in recently diagnosed type 1 diabetes patients with those in matched healthy donors. What the authors observed across the whole study: At VDJ recombination sites, patients with type 1 diabetes made fewer insertions and deleted more nucleotides, a pattern implying thymic rearrangement abnormalities. Because the HLA sub-analyses included only small numbers of individuals, any influence of HLA type on TCRB rearrangement was left unresolved. Because cDNA was sequenced instead of genomic DNA, activated cells with high expression could be over-represented, although the groups did not differ in activation or CD3 levels. Shorter templates might be favored by PCR, yet because patient and control samples were amplified and corrected together, any such skew would affect both groups equally. Type 1 diabetes patients showed a moderate but significant shortening of TCRB CDR3 length in all four CD4+ subsets. Naive, central memory and regulatory TCRB repertoires appeared to be more alike among patients than among healthy donors.

All of the isolated RNA was reverse transcribed with the High Capacity cDNA Reverse Transcription Kit, so expressed TCRB transcripts were sequenced. Naive, central memory and regulatory T cell samples underwent deep immunoSEQ sequencing, averaging around 4 million total reads per sample. Sorted cells were lysed in RLT buffer, and RNA was extracted using DNase-treated RNeasy Micro or Mini kits according to cell number. To prevent cross-contamination, each cell subset was processed individually, whereas patient and healthy donor samples were processed jointly. The immunoSEQ multiplex PCR was used to amplify TCRB sequences from cDNA, yielding 87-bp fragments that span the CDR3 region. Sequencing of the amplicons was done on the Illumina HiSeq platform. The authors' analysis ran thus. PCR bias was computationally corrected using synthetic template baselines, reads within Hamming distance 2 were collapsed, and singletons that could not be merged were discarded. Reads were aligned against IMGT so that V, D and J genes, CDR3 length and insertions or deletions at six rearrangement sites could be assigned. Within each subset, clonotype counts were normalized to the number of sorted cells before true diversity and Gini coefficients were calculated with the tcR R package. Repertoire sharing was quantified using the overlap coefficient calculated on TCRB nucleotide sequences. Held by TCRdb, this immuneACCESS table contains in-frame sequences only and omits some clones. Under half of the omission traces to an unresolved V gene where checked; the cause of the rest is unknown. The V and J calls and clone size come from that table; D and trimming were worked out from the DNA. This sample is represented by more than 300,000 clones; over 7% of them were singletons. Clones ranked in the top ten supply about 1% of the sample.

The trim is 6 bases for V and 2 bases for J, with a gap of 15 bases between the germline ends. The germline V gene encodes CDR1 LNHDA and CDR2 SQIVND (reference sequence). The CDR3 runs 15 amino acids, cysteine and phenylalanine included. The entry retains the CDR3 DNA only, 45 bases that are in frame from base 1. This clone was seen a handful of times. Its recognized antigen is unknown. Base qualities are missing; no much larger clone stands one base away. Each donor gave one peripheral blood draw, about 110 mL on average, collected into heparinised tubes. A BD FACSAria II was used to sort naive, central memory, regulatory and stem cell-like memory CD4+ T cells with a panel that included CD45RO, CCR7, CD25, CD127, CD95 and CD27. A purity above 95% was achieved for all sorted populations. PBMCs were isolated immediately by Lymphoprep density gradient centrifugation and stained directly without culture. So that batch effects would be minimized, each experiment stained and sorted samples in pairs, pairing one healthy donor with one patient.

The sequence links TRBV19 to TRBJ2-3; TRBD1 is a weak D gene call, 7 bases matching. The sequence was collected from a young man with type 1 diabetes. Material: central memory CD4+ T cells from blood. The DNA is TGTGCCAGTAGAAGGGGGCGGCGGGACACAGATACGCAGTATTTT. It encodes CASRRGRRDTDTQYF.